Below, 12 T cell receptor beta chains from the same sample are listed, as sequenced in a study of post-analysis software for immune sequencing data. The study's findings and limits: About 5 TRBV segments were more frequent in patients than controls; TRBV5-6, TRBV5-1 and TRBV20-1 belonged to this group.

No antigen has been assigned to these receptors. Prepared libraries of TCR beta cDNA carried unique molecular identifiers. From the PCR reads, TCRdb called clonotypes with MiXCR, one entry per CDR3 protein. The sample has 700,000 to 800,000 distinct CDR3 sequences; 30% are singletons. Sample: blood. Receptors originate from a girl under 18 with multiple sclerosis.

The CDR3 loop is CSWTDSIHGATEAFF. The CDR3, as DNA: TGCAGCTGGACGGACTCCATCCATGGGGCCACTGAAGCTTTCTTT. The J gene is TRBJ1-1, the V gene TRBV29-1; TRBD1 is a possible D gene (5 bases). This CDR3 has 15 amino acids. The V end was cut by 8 bases, the J end by 4 bases, with 23 bases between. Germline CDR1 and CDR2: SQVTM and ANQGSEA.

The rearrangement links TRBV20-1 to TRBJ2-1; TRBD2 matches 11 bases. In germline, CDR1 is DFQATT, CDR2 SNEGSKA (reference sequence). The CDR3 is 14 amino acids. The trim removed 5 bases at V and 5 bases at J, leaving 5 bases unmatched. For the CDR3, the DNA is TGCAGTGCTGTTAGCGGGAGGGATGACAATGAGCAGTTCTTC. As protein: CSAVSGRDDNEQFF.

The J gene is TRBJ2-7, the V gene TRBV10-3, with 10 bases aligning to TRBD1. The CDR3 loop spans 13 amino acids. Germline trimming cut 10 bases from V and 2 bases from J; bases unmatched to any gene: 5. Germline CDR1 ENHRY, CDR2 SYGVKD. The CDR3 is CATLGQGAYEQYF. As DNA, the CDR3 is TGTGCCACCCTTGGACAGGGGGCCTACGAGCAGTACTTC.

The chain employs TRBV29-1 and TRBJ2-7, with D possibly being TRBD1 or TRBD2 (6 bases each). Trimming left V 7 bases short and J 3 bases short, with 16 bases between. Germline V gene data show CDR1 as SQVTM and CDR2 as ANQGSEA. The CDR3 is made up of 13 amino acids. DNA of the CDR3: TGCAGCGCCGGGGGCGGGACAAACTACGAGCAGTACTTC. Translation: CSAGGGTNYEQYF.

Only a few counts were recorded for this clonotype. V is TRBV7-2 and J is TRBJ2-7; unclear D gene. The CDR3 spans 17 residues. Trimming stripped 0 bases from V and 0 bases from J, with 15 bases between. Per germline, CDR1 SGHTA and CDR2 FQGNSA. The CDR3 region is CASSLAPLRHSSYEQYF. Here the CDR3 DNA reads TGTGCCAGCAGCTTAGCCCCTTTAAGACACAGCTCCTACGAGCAGTACTTC.

This clonotype has at least ten counts. CDR3 protein: CASSYRGIGYGYTF. The CDR3 nucleotides read TGTGCCAGCAGTTACCGGGGGATTGGGTATGGCTACACCTTC. V usage is TRBV6-5 and J usage is TRBJ1-2, with D perhaps matching TRBD1 (5 bases). The germline V gene encodes CDR1 MNHEY and CDR2 SVGAGI. This CDR3 has 14 amino acids. Trimming removed 2 bases from V and 5 bases from J, with 12 bases in between.

The chain combines TRBV15 with TRBJ1-5; D call uncertain. CDR1 and CDR2 from the germline V gene are LNHNV and YYDKDF (reference sequence). The CDR3 consists of 15 residues. V was pared by 0 bases and J by 1 base, with 7 bases between. The CDR3 nucleotides read TGTGCCACCAGCAGAGAGTTGGGGAGCAATCAGCCCCAGCATTTT. Protein product: CATSRELGSNQPQHF.

This clonotype was counted at least ten times. Written as DNA, the CDR3 is TGTGCCAGCACCAGAGGCTGGGGAATGGAGACCCAGTACTTC. It specifies CASTRGWGMETQYF. The chain is built from TRBV6-5 and TRBJ2-5; D is unresolved. The germline V gene has CDR1 MNHEY and CDR2 SVGAGI. V lost 7 bases to trimming and J lost 5 bases, with 17 bases between them. The CDR3 length is 14 residues.

The table lists this clonotype with a few counts. The CDR3 protein is CSASWRYTF. The CDR3 region has the DNA TGCAGTGCTAGCTGGCGCTACACCTTC. The chain employs TRBV20-1 and TRBJ1-2; D uncertain. CDR1 and CDR2 (germline): DFQATT, SNEGSKA (reference sequence). V shed 3 bases and J shed 9 bases, with 5 bases lying between them. CDR3 size: 9 residues.

This chain connects TRBV3-1 to TRBJ2-7; 7 bases match TRBD2. The CDR3 covers 16 residues. Trimming at V came to 1 base and at J to 2 bases, leaving 8 bases not matched to a gene. Germline V lookup: CDR1 LGHDT, CDR2 YNNKEL (reference sequence). The CDR3 DNA reads as TGTGCCAGCAGCCAAGGGCTAGCGGTTGGGGCCTACGAGCAGTACTTC. This encodes CASSQGLAVGAYEQYF.

This clonotype has ten or more counts. The chain's CDR3 is CASSLSQRGPKNSYNEQFF. DNA for the CDR3: TGCGCCAGCAGCTTGTCTCAGCGGGGCCCTAAGAACTCCTACAATGAGCAGTTCTTC. The chain recombines TRBV5-1 with TRBJ2-1, with TRBD2 identical over 7 bases. Germline V CDR1 and CDR2: SGHRS, YFSETQ. Trimming cost V 1 base and J 0 bases; bases outside gene matches: 13. The CDR3 has 19 amino acids.

The chain recombines TRBV29-1 with TRBJ1-6; possibly TRBD1 for D (6 bases). This CDR3 is 13 amino acids long. V was clipped by 0 bases and J by 14 bases, with 14 bases between them. The germline V gene encodes CDR1 SQVTM and CDR2 ANQGSEA. CDR3 nucleotides: TGCAGCGTTGAAGATCCGGGGGGCTCGTCCCTCCACTTT. The encoded protein is CSVEDPGGSSLHF.